The T cell receptor beta chain under discussion was sequenced for a study of T-cell memory formation after mild COVID-19. Study as a whole: In these data, TCR clusters were largely donor specific. General study findings and limits: While clones contracting from day 15 to 85 were balanced between CD4 and CD8, later expanders leaned CD4+. Some clones that responded were present in memory (sampled pre-infection), which suggests cross-reactive memory joined.

Losses at the gene ends were 0 bases for V and 6 bases for J; bases not matched to a gene: 8. The CDR3 is 15 amino acids. Germline V gene sequence: CDR1 SGHRS, CDR2 YFSETQ. 5'RACE, which relied on constant-segment primers, yielded TCR alpha and TCR beta cDNA libraries carrying sample barcodes and UMIs. TCRdb reanalysed the 5' RACE reads using MiXCR and keeps one entry per CDR3 protein. Among 550,000 to 700,000 distinct CDR3 sequences listed, around a sixth were seen once. As concerns this clonotype: Its antigen is currently unknown.

The chain links TRBV5-1 to TRBJ1-2; 7 positions agree with TRBD1. The sequenced sample was PBMCs or a T cell subset sorted from them (not recorded which). This sequence originates from an adult woman who had mild COVID-19 (a few samples of this study predate the infection). Cell type and time point are not known. CDR3 sequence reads: CASSLVVTGVDGYTF. CDR3 DNA: TGCGCCAGCAGCTTGGTGGTTACAGGGGTCGATGGCTACACCTTC. The variable domain in full, completed from reference TRBV5-1 and TRBJ1-2, reads KAGVTQTPRYLIKTRGQQVTLSCSPISGHRSVSWYQQTPGQGLQFLFEYFSETQRNKGNFPGRFSGRQFSNSRSEMNVSTLELGDSALYLCASSLVVTGVDGYTFGSGTRLTVV.